The entry below describes one T cell receptor beta chain. Its antigen is currently unknown. Patients with a history of autoimmune disease or on systemic immunosuppression were excluded. Samples were taken at baseline and on day 1 of cycles 4 and 7. The data derive from a study of OX40 agonist ivuxolimab in advanced cancers. CDR1 is MNHEY, CDR2 SVGAGI, per germline. V was shortened by 5 bases and J by 6 bases, with 17 bases between the two germline ends. The CDR3 runs 15 residues. The table came from immunoSEQ multiplex PCR; TCRdb's copy has only in-frame clones and leaves some out. The sample comprises fewer than 65,000 clones, less than 85% of which are singletons, and more than 3% rests with the top ten. Findings of the study overall: The study found that CD8+ T cells averaged more expanded clones than CD4+. At 0.1-3.0 mg/kg, partial responders had clonal expansion among the lowest observed.

The chain uses TRBV6-5 and TRBJ1-5, with a weak D call TRBD1 (5 bases). The TCR originated in an adult with an advanced solid tumor such as melanoma, head and neck, liver or kidney cancer. Material: CD4+ or CD8+ T cells sorted from blood, obtained in a trial of the OX40 agonist ivuxolimab. This CDR3 reads CASSARQTISQPQHF. CDR3 bases: TGTGCCAGCAGTGCCCGACAGACGATCAGTCAGCCCCAGCATTTT.